The present entry profiles one TCR beta chain with its context. What antigen it recognizes has not been identified. One base away there is no much larger clone; base qualities are not given. The junction shows trimming of 6 bases on V and 0 bases on J, and the gene matches do not reach 7 bases of it. Including the terminal cysteine and phenylalanine, the CDR3 comprises 15 residues. The sequence is cut down to CDR3 DNA, 45 bases in frame from base 1. CDR1 and CDR2 are read off the germline V gene as MNHEY and SVGAGI. Libraries were built with the immunoSEQ multiplex PCR assay. For TCR sequencing, RNA was extracted from every sample and reverse transcribed into cDNA to serve as template. SuperScript III was used to make first-strand cDNA, primed with a 2:1 mix of oligo-dT and random hexamers. A synthetic immune receptor repertoire was used to gauge amplification bias, and whatever bias remained was removed computationally. Per the original workflow: After raw reads were preprocessed to remove errors, the CDR3 was defined following IMGT conventions as running from the conserved cysteine to phenylalanine. Clonality was computed by normalizing Shannon entropy by log2 of the number of productive unique TCRs and subtracting the result from 1. Whether each scalp clone was CD4 or CD8 was inferred by checking scalp TCRbeta sequences against the CD4 and CD8 repertoires from sorted blood. This is the immuneACCESS table as TCRdb keeps it, with only in-frame sequences that have V and J called. A part of the clones is gone; compared with another copy, unresolved V genes explain less than half, and the rest is unexplained. That table gives V, J and clone size, and the DNA gave D and trimming. The sample has 200,000 to 250,000 clones on record, 50% to 60% of them singletons. The top ten hold roughly 1.4% of the sample.

The sample's time point label is to be understood as: less than five weeks on oral tofacitinib. The sample's treatment or condition label, in plain terms: oral pan-JAK inhibitor, 5-10 mg twice daily. From alopecia areata patients, peripheral blood was collected along with lesional scalp punch biopsies. PBMCs were isolated by density centrifugation and stained for CD3, CD4 and CD8, after which CD4+ and CD8+ T cells were sorted on a FACSAria. The entry originates in a study of CD8+ T cells in alopecia areata (dated by TCRdb to the late 2010s). Notes on the research overall: Treated patients were enrolled in an open-label pilot trial of oral tofacitinib at 5 to 10 mg twice daily for moderate-to-severe alopecia areata. Biopsies were taken from tofacitinib-treated patients at baseline and at 4 and 24 weeks of treatment, and a later scalp biopsy was taken in several of the tofacitinib-treated patients. Scalp clonality was compared among normal scalp (n=4), patchy alopecia areata scalp (n=8), and alopecia totalis/universalis scalp (n=8). In both human patients and the C3H/HeJ mouse model, the study applied high-throughput TCRbeta sequencing to look at T cell clonal expansion in alopecia areata. TCRbeta CDR3 regions were amplified by immunoSEQ multiplex PCR using 35 Vbeta forward and 13 Jbeta reverse primers. Scalp tissue and sorted CD4+ and CD8+ peripheral blood T cells from patchy and totalis/universalis alopecia areata patients and from healthy controls were covered by human TCRbeta sequencing. Disease severity in treated patients was measured with the SALT score, which quantifies the percentage of affected scalp surface area. Patients received tofacitinib for 6 to 18 months and were then followed off drug for 6 months to check for delayed response and recurrence. RNA came from the PAXgene miRNA kit for fixed scalp, the miRNeasy kit for PBMCs, and the RNeasy kit for mouse skin. The investigation overall reported the following: Many expanded lesional clones persisted in scalp and blood during tofacitinib treatment, which may partly explain relapse after stopping treatment. Because the treated cohort was small and had just a single nonresponder, larger studies are needed to establish links between baseline CD8+ expansion and response. Lesional scalp, especially in alopecia totalis/universalis, showed higher clonality and more expanded CD8+ clones than normal scalp, suggesting antigenic drive. Shared TCR sequences between patients were less evident than in mice, which may be partly attributable to HLA diversity in the patient population. Tofacitinib significantly lowered scalp clonality and the number of expanded CD8+ clones among the top 100 scalp clones. Scalp TCR repertoire analysis is complicated because resident alphabeta T cells in normal human skin are also sequenced, whereas mouse skin is dominated by gammadelta T cells.

The sequence was obtained from a human donor with alopecia areata. This material consisted of CD4+ T cells sorted from blood, taken at week 4, from a patient treated with tofacitinib. This chain is built from TRBV6-5 and TRBJ1-1; TRBD1 matches 7 bases in the middle. The DNA reads TGTGCCAGCAGGATTAGCCAGGGGGTGAACACTGAAGCTTTCTTT. The encoded protein is CASRISQGVNTEAFF.